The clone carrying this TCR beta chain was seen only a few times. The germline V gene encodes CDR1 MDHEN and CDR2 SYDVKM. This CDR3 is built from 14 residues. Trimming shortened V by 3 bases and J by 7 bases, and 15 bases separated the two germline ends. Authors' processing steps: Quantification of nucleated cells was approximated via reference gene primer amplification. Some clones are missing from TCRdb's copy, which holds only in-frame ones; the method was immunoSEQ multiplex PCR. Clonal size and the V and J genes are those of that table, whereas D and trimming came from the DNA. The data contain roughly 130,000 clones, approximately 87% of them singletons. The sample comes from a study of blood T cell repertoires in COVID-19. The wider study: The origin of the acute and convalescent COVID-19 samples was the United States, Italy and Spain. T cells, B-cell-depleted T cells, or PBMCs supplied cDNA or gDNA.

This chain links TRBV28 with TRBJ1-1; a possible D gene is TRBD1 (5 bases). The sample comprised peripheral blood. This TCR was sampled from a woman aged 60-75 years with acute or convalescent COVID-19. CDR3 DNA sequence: TGTGCCAGCAGTTTGGGCGGGGGAGTTGGTGAAGCTTTCTTT. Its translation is CASSLGGGVGEAFF.